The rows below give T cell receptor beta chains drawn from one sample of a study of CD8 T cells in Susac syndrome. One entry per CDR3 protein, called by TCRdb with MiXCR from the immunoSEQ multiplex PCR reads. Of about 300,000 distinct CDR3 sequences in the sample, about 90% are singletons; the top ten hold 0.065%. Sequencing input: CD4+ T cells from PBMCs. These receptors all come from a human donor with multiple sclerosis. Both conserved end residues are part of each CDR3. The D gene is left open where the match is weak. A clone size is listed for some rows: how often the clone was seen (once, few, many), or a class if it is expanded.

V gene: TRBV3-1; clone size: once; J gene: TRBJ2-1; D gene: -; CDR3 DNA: TGTGCCAGCGCGGACTACGGGTCGAACAATGAGCAGTTCTTC; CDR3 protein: CASADYGSNNEQFF
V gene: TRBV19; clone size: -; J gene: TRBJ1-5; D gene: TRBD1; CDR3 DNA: TGTGCCAGTAGCTCCGGGACAGGGGTCTATAGCAATCAGCCCCAGCATTTT; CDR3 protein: CASSSGTGVYSNQPQHF
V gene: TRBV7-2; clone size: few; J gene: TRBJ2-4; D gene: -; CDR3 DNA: TGTGCCAGCAGCCCTTACAGCGTAGCCAAAAACATTCAGTACTTC; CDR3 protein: CASSPYSVAKNIQYF
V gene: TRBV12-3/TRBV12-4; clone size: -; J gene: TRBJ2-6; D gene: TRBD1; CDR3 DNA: TGTGCCAGCAGTTTAGAGGGACAGACTGGGGCCAACGTCCTGACTTTC; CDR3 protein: CASSLEGQTGANVLTF
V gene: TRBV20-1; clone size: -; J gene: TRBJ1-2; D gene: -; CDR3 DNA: TGCAGTGCCCCAAGGGACCTCTATGGCTACACCTTC; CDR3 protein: CSAPRDLYGYTF
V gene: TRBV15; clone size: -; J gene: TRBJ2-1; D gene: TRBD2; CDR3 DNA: TGTGCCACCAGCAGGCCAGTTGGTTTAGAAGCGGGAGGTCATGAGCAGTTCTTC; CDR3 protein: CATSRPVGLEAGGHEQFF
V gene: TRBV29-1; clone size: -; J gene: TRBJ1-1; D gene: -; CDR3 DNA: TGCAGCGTTGACCCACCAGGGGAAGGTACCACTGAAGCTTTCTTT; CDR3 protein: CSVDPPGEGTTEAFF
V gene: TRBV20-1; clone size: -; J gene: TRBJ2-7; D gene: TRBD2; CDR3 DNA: TGCAGCGTCCCGGGGGGTAGGGGCCTCTACGAGCAGTACTTC; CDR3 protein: CSVPGGRGLYEQYF
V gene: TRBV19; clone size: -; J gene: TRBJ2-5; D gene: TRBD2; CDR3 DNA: TGTGCCAGTAGTCCCGACCGTCCCGGGGGGGCTGAAGAGACCCAGTACTTC; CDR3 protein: CASSPDRPGGAEETQYF
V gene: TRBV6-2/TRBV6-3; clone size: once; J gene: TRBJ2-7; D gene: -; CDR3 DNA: TGTGCCAGCAAGGAGGGGGTTTACGAGCAGTACTTC; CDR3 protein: CASKEGVYEQYF
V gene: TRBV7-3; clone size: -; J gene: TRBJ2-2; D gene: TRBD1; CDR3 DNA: TGTGCCAGCAGCTTACAAGGGGGCCGGAACACCGGGGAGCTGTTTTTT; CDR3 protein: CASSLQGGRNTGELFF
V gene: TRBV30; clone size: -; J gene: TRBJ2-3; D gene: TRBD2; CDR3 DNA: TGTGCCTGGAGTGTAGGATCTAGCGGGGCGGGAGATACGCAGTATTTT; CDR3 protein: CAWSVGSSGAGDTQYF
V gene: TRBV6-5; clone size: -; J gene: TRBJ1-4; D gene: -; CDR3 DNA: TGTGCCAGCAGTTTGACGGGGGGCTCTAATGAAAAACTGTTTTTT; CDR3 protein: CASSLTGGSNEKLFF
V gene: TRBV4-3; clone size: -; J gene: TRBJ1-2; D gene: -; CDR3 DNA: TGCGTGGAGGGGGATCTTGGCTACACCTTC; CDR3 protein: CVEGDLGYTF
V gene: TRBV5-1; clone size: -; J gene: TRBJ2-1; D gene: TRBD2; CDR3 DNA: TGCGCCAGCAGCACGGGACTAGCGGGAGGGCCGAGCTCCTACAATGAGCAGTTCTTC; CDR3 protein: CASSTGLAGGPSSYNEQFF
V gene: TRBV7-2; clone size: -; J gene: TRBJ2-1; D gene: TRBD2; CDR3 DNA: TGTGCCAGCAGCCCGCGGCGGGAGTGGCATGAGCAGTTCTTC; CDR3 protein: CASSPRREWHEQFF
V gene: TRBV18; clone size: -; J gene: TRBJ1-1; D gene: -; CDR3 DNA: TGTGCCAGCTCACCAAGTACAGGTAACACTGAAGCTTTCTTT; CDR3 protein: CASSPSTGNTEAFF
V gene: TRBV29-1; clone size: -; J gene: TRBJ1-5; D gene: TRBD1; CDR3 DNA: TGCAGCGTGACAGGGGGCACAGGGCAGCCCCAGCATTTT; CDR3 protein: CSVTGGTGQPQHF
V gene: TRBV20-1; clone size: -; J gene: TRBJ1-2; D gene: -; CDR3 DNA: TGCAGTGCTTCTTCGGCCGGATACTACACCTTC; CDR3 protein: CSASSAGYYTF
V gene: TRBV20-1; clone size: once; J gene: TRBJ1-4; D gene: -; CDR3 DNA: TGCAGTGCTAGACATAATGAAAAACTGTTTTTT; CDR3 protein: CSARHNEKLFF
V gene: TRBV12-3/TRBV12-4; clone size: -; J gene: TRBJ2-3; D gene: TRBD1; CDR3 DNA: TGTGCCAGCAGTTCATCCGGGACAGGGGCGGATACGCAGTATTTT; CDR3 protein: CASSSSGTGADTQYF
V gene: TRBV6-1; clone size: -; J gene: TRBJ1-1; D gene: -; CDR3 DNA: TGTGCCAGCAGTGAGATTCGCAGCCGCGGAGCTTTCTTT; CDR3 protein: CASSEIRSRGAFF
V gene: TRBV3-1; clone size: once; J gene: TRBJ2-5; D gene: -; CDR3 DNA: TGTGCCAGCAGCCAAGCGAGAGAGATCCAAGAGACCCAGTACTTC; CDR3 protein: CASSQAREIQETQYF
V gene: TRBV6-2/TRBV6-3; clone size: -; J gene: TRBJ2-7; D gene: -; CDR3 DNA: TGTGCCAGCAGAACTAGCTCCTACGAGCAGTACTTC; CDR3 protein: CASRTSSYEQYF
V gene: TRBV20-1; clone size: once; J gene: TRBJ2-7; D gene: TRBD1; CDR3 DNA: TGCAGTGCTAGGAGGACAGGGGGGCGAAGCGAGCAGTACTTC; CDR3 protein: CSARRTGGRSEQYF
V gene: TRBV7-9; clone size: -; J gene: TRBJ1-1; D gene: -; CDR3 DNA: TGTGCCAGCAGCTTGTTTGGCGGGAACACTGAAGCTTTCTTT; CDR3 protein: CASSLFGGNTEAFF
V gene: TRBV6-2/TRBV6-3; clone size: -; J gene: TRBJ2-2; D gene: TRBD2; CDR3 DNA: TGTGCCAGCAGTCTAGCGGGAGTAACAACCGGGGAGCTGTTTTTT; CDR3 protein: CASSLAGVTTGELFF
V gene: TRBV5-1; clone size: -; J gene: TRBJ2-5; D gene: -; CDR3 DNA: TGCGCCAGCAGCTTAAACAGGGAGTTTAGAGAGACCCAGTACTTC; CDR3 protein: CASSLNREFRETQYF
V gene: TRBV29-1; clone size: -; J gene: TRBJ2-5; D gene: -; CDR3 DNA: TGCAGCGTTGGCGGGGAGGCCCAGTACTTC; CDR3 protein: CSVGGEAQYF
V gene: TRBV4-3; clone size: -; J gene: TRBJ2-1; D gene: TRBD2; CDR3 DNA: TGCGCCAGCAGCCAAGATAGGCTGCGGGGGGAGCAGTTCTTC; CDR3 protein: CASSQDRLRGEQFF